This T cell receptor beta chain came from a study of regulatory T cells in long-lasting Graves disease. Background on the study: The criterion for persistent Graves' disease was over 5 years of antithyroid drugs with positive TSH receptor antibodies.

Points from the study as a whole: There were preferences for TRBV28, TRBJ1-2 and TRBJ2-5 in persistent disease. Compared with new cases, persistent Graves' patients showed reduced TCR diversity. Accuracy may have suffered from the small sample size.

With iRepertoire HTBI primers and Arm-PCR of CDR3 regions, TCR beta libraries were built. TCRdb fed the multiplex PCR reads into MiXCR, producing one record per CDR3 protein. There are about 450,000 distinct CDR3 sequences in the sample; around 24% occur only once, and around 26% lies in the top ten. Germline loops: CDR1 SGHAT, CDR2 FQDESV (reference sequence). The CDR3 totals 15 residues. V lost 4 bases, J lost 3 bases, and 16 bases lay in between. Time point: persistent/refractory GD, antithyroid drugs over 5 years with positive TRAb. RNA isolated from PBMCs was used to make the TCR library. This clonotype was seen at least ten times. Antigen: not known.

The specimen comprised peripheral blood mononuclear cells (PBMCs), sampled when the disease was refractory, from a patient treated with antithyroid drugs. This TCR was recovered from a female donor with Graves disease. This sequence joins TRBV11-1 and TRBJ2-7; tentatively, D is TRBD1 (6 bases). The CDR3 coding sequence is TGTGCCAGCAGCTCGATGACAGGTCCAAACTACGAGCAGTACTTC. Translation gives CASSSMTGPNYEQYF.